This T cell receptor beta chain appears in the sequencing data of a study of human T cells and chemical hapten exposure (dated by TCRdb to the early 2020s). Regarding the study in general: For sensitization, 2% DPC in acetone was applied to a roughly 2 cm by roughly 2 cm area of upper inner arm skin. Blood samples were taken from patients before sensitization (week 0) and then at 2, 6 and about 24 weeks after DPC sensitization. The mostly female patient cohort included alopecia areata with under or over 50% scalp involvement, alopecia totalis and alopecia universalis. Weekly therapeutic DPC doses were additionally applied to the scalp of patients throughout the approximately 23-week study period. Patch tests used Finn chambers with 0.01% DPC on the upper back, scored after 6 days by International Contact Dermatitis Research Group standards. Libraries were combined into a pool for sequencing, and differences in TCR yield between samples came mainly from small differences in library volumes within the pool. For TCR sequencing, blood came from about 29 alopecia patients at anywhere from one to four time points (pre-sensitization, 2, 6 and 24 weeks). This study followed changes in the peripheral blood TCR repertoire in vivo during primary and secondary sensitization of alopecia patients to the hapten diphenylcyclopropenone (DPC). The paper's findings and limits, for the study overall: After repeated subsampling, changes were observed in the strength of the expansion versus patch-test correlation and in the threshold at which the correlation became significant. A positive correlation was found between the number of PT1 expanded TCRs and patch test score, with significance reached at thresholds 8, 16 and 32 but not 4. No change with DPC sensitization was found in the number of TCRs above 1 in 1000 frequency, and no evidence of global repertoire structure alterations was found. Expanded TCRs formed significantly more large CDR3 similarity clusters than pre-sensitization or healthy control sets, consistent with antigen-driven responses. Because all patients had alopecia, a presumed autoimmune disease, the immune response of the patients might differ from that of healthy individuals.

The time point label, as the study defines it: pre-sensitization, week 0. Per the publication, the treatment or condition label means: therapeutic diphenylcyclopropenone sensitization with weekly scalp DPC. At each patch-test visit, blood was drawn before the patch test was applied. Patients were considered eligible if aged 18 to 70, diagnosed with alopecia and deemed suitable for DPC therapy, and patients were excluded if pregnant. Total RNA was isolated from unfractionated whole blood collected in Tempus Blood RNA tubes. Preparation of the library involved RACE. The instrument given in TCRdb is NextSeq 500. Library preparation attached unique molecular identifiers to individual cDNA molecules for quantitative, reproducible TCR counting. From each blood RNA sample, both TCR alpha and TCR beta chains were sequenced. As for the authors' bioinformatics: A median of about 89,000 TCRs per sample was observed, with a range of about 23,224 to 690,600. V, J and CDR3 annotation of the TCR reads was carried out using the Decombinator software suite. To make PS versus PT1 abundance plots, every sample was subsampled to the same number of TCRs (28,000). Expanded TCRs were defined as absent before sensitization and observed at least eight times at the 2-week time point. The public reads were reanalyzed by TCRdb: fastp trimming at Q25, MiXCR alignment, in-frame beta chains only. Rows with one shared CDR3 protein collapse into an entry with the most common genes and DNA. The V and J calls and clone size are TCRdb's, not the authors'. The sample table lists about 74,000 distinct CDR3 sequences, around 13% of them with a count of one. The leading ten clones occupy 4.6% of the sample.

With regard to this clonotype: Its specific antigen is unknown. Base qualities are not recorded, but no much larger clone differs from it by a single base.

The germline V and J ends show losses of 4 bases and 1 base respectively, and no gene match explains 3 bases of the junction. The germline V gene encodes CDR1 KGHSH and CDR2 LQKENI. Spanning cysteine to phenylalanine, the CDR3 consists of 14 amino acids. Of all the DNA, just the CDR3 is kept, 42 bases in frame from base 1. This clonotype was obtained from a woman aged 45-65 years with alopecia areata. Some clones in this sample may be carry-over from other donors' samples. This sequence uses TRBV18 and TRBJ1-1, with 7 junctional bases fitting TRBD1. The sample was whole blood, taken in connection with sensitization to the hapten diphenylcyclopropenone (DPC). The CDR3 in this case is CASSLDRKNTEAFF. DNA sequence: TGTGCCAGCTCACTGGACAGGAAGAACACTGAAGCTTTCTTT.